These 5 T cell receptor beta chains were sequenced from one sample in a study of cytomegalovirus exposure and HLA in healthy donors. 13 Jbeta primers and 60 Vbeta primers were used for the PCR. Assay: immunoSEQ multiplex PCR; the TCRdb copy retains only in-frame clones and omits some. The sample holds 150,000 to 200,000 clones, approximately 77% seen once. The sample was PBMCs. These receptor sequences come from a male donor in good health and CMV-seropositive.

The chain joins TRBV7-6 to TRBJ2-5; a weak D match, TRBD2 (5 bases). Germline V CDR1 and CDR2: SGHVS, FNYEAQ. This CDR3 comprises 13 residues. Trimming removed 5 bases at V and 8 bases at J, with 15 bases between. The CDR3 coding sequence is TGTGCCAGCAGCCAAAGCTTCGGGAAAACCCAGTACTTC. Translating gives CASSQSFGKTQYF. Full variable domain (outside the CDR3, taken from reference TRBV7-6 and TRBJ2-5): GAGVSQSPRYKVTKRGQDVALRCDPISGHVSLYWYRQALGQGPEFLTYFNYEAQQDKSGLPNDRFSAERPEGSISTLTIQRTEQRDSAMYRCASSQSFGKTQYFGPGTRLLVL.

CDR3 sequence: CASSPEDRRQETQYF. The CDR3 nucleotides are TGCGCCAGCAGCCCCGAGGACAGACGCCAAGAGACCCAGTACTTC. This chain links TRBV4-1 with TRBJ2-5, with D perhaps TRBD1 (6 bases). CDR1 and CDR2 from the germline V gene are MGHRA and YSYEKL. The CDR3 runs to 15 residues. V was trimmed by 4 bases and J by 1 base, leaving 13 bases between them.

The chain uses TRBV15 and TRBJ2-5; D possibly corresponds to TRBD2 (6 bases). CDR1 is LNHNV, CDR2 YYDKDF, per germline (reference sequence). This CDR3 has 17 amino acids. The germline V and J ends were trimmed by 3 bases and 4 bases, with 21 bases remaining between them. DNA of the CDR3: TGTGCCACCAGCAGGAGGTCCGGGACTTCGGGGGTAGAGACCCAGTACTTC. It yields the protein CATSRRSGTSGVETQYF. Full variable domain (missing parts from reference TRBV15 and TRBJ2-5): DAMVIQNPRYQVTQFGKPVTLSCSQTLNHNVMYWYQQKSSQAPKLLFHYYDKDFNNEADTPDNFQSRRPNTSFCFLDIRSPGLGDTAMYLCATSRRSGTSGVETQYFGPGTRLLVL.

This clone showed up just once. The rearrangement uses TRBV30 and TRBJ2-1; D ambiguous. The V end lost 0 bases, the J end lost 9 bases, and 12 bases lay between the germline ends. The germline V gene encodes CDR1 GTSNPN and CDR2 SVGIG (reference sequence). The CDR3 extends over 13 amino acids. The CDR3 sequence is CAWSVIRAGEQFF. The DNA of the CDR3 is TGTGCCTGGAGTGTAATCCGTGCCGGTGAGCAGTTCTTC.

J is TRBJ1-6 and V is TRBV5-1, with D maybe TRBD1 (6 bases). The germline CDR1 and CDR2 sequences are SGHRS and YFSETQ. The CDR3 contains 15 residues. With 1 base removed from V and 8 bases from J, the gap between germline ends came to 13 bases. The CDR3 region is CASSLFGTRDSPLHF. CDR3 DNA sequence: TGCGCCAGCAGCTTGTTCGGGACAAGGGATTCACCCCTCCACTTT.